The present entry profiles one TCR beta chain with its context. The antigen it recognizes is unknown. Per-nucleotide qualities are absent, and no much larger clonotype sits a single base away. Instrument on record: Illumina NovaSeq 6000. TCRalpha and TCRbeta cDNA libraries were built by 5'RACE with constant-segment primers, adding sample barcodes and unique molecular identifiers. RNA was extracted from every sample with Trizol reagent. Library amplification was performed in two PCR steps, and a second sample barcode and Illumina TruSeq adapters were introduced in the second step. Libraries were sequenced on an Illumina NovaSeq with 2 x 150 bp paired-end reads. The original pipeline was this. The reads were demultiplexed and collapsed into UMI-guided consensus sequences using migec v1.2.7. Using mixcr v2.1.11, the UMI consensuses were aligned to TRA and TRB V and J templates and assembled into clonotypes. Clonotypes were classified as expanded or contracted when called significant by both edgeR and NoisET, with noise models trained on biological replicates. For edgeR calls, the cutoffs were a false discovery rate-adjusted p below 0.01 and a log2 fold-change threshold of 1. As an exploratory analysis of dynamics, max-normalized trajectories of the 1000 most abundant clonotypes were examined with PCA combined with hierarchical clustering. Separately sequenced CD4+ and CD8+ repertoires were used to assign the CD4 or CD8 phenotype of responding clones. TCRdb cleaned the public reads at Q25 with fastp, built clones with MiXCR and kept in-frame beta chains. Rows with one shared CDR3 protein collapse into an entry with the most common genes and DNA. The V and J calls here are based on TCRdb, not the publication. The sample data list more than 400,000 distinct CDR3 sequences, and over 15% of these were observed just once. Over 9% of the sample rests with the top ten.

This record comes from a study of T-cell memory formation after mild COVID-19 (dated by TCRdb to the early 2020s). With respect to the entire study: TCR sequence clusters from the two donors were found to be largely donor specific. In a couple of donors, T-cell clones that expanded and contracted after mild COVID-19 were tracked by sequencing TCRalpha and TCRbeta repertoires over time. The cohort was made up of two young adult volunteers, one female and one male, who were previously healthy. Points the paper makes about the study in general: Whether the second-wave clones peaking on day 37 were SARS-CoV-2 specific was not confirmed. Clones that contracted from day 15 to 85 showed balanced CD4/CD8 phenotypes, whereas a second wave of clones that expanded from day 15 to 37 leaned towards CD4+. Contracting CD4+ clones appeared mostly in the CM and EM memory subsets, whereas CD8+ clones were enriched in EMRA. Some responding clones were detected in pre-infection memory, which suggested that pre-existing cross-reactive memory T cells had joined the SARS-CoV-2 response. The study covered only two mild cases, and larger cohorts including severe cases with pre-infection samples were considered necessary.

Ficoll-Paque density gradient centrifugation was the method used to isolate PBMCs. CDR1 and CDR2 are drawn from the germline V gene (reference sequence): LNHDA, SQIVND. The CDR3, from cysteine to phenylalanine, totals 17 residues. Only the CDR3 DNA stays, 51 bases, in frame from base 1. Trimming leaves V shorter by 3 bases and J shorter by 0 bases, with the junction holding 8 bases beyond the gene matches. Here the chain combines TRBV19 and TRBJ2-5; 9 junctional bases match TRBD2. The receptor's source is an adult woman who had mild COVID-19 (a few samples of this study predate the infection). The sample titles of this study are shuffled in the database, so cell type and time point are left out; the donor was told from shared clones. The material sequenced was PBMCs or a T cell subset sorted from them (not recorded which). The nucleotide sequence is TGTGCCAGTAGTATCCCGTCTAGCGGGACTTACCAAGAGACCCAGTACTTC. It specifies CASSIPSSGTYQETQYF.